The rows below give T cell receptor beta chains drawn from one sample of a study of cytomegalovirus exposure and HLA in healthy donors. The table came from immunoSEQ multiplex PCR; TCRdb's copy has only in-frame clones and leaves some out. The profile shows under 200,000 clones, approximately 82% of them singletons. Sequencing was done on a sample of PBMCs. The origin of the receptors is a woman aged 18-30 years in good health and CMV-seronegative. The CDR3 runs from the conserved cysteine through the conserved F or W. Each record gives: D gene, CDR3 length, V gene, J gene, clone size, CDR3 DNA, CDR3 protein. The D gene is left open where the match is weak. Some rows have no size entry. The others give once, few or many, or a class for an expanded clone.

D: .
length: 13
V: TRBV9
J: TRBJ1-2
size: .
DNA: TGTGCCAGCAGCGAGACGGGGGGTTATGGCTACACCTTC
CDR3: CASSETGGYGYTF

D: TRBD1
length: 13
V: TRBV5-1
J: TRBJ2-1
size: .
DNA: TGCGCCAGCATGGGACAGGGGCTCAATGAGCAGTTCTTC
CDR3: CASMGQGLNEQFF

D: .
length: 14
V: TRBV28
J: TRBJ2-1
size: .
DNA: TGTGCCAGCAAACCACCCTCCCCTACAGGTGAGCAGTTCTTC
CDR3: CASKPPSPTGEQFF

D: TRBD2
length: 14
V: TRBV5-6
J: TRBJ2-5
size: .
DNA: TGTGCCAGCAGCTGGCAGCGGGGTCAAGAGACCCAGTACTTC
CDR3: CASSWQRGQETQYF

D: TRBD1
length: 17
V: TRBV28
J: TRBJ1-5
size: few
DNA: TGTGCCAGCAGTACCCCGTCGACAGGGAGCGGTAGGCAGCCCCAGCATTTT
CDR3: CASSTPSTGSGRQPQHF

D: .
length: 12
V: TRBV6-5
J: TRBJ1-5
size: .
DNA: TGTGCCAGCGGGGGGGGGAATCAGCCCCAGCATTTT
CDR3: CASGGGNQPQHF

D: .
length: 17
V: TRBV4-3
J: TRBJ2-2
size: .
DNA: TGCGCCAGCAGCCAGATTCAAGGGAGAGGTAGAACCGGGGAGCTGTTTTTT
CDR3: CASSQIQGRGRTGELFF

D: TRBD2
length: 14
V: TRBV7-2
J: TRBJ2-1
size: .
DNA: TGTGCCAGCAGCTTAACTAGCGGGAGGGTGGAGCAGTTCTTC
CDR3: CASSLTSGRVEQFF

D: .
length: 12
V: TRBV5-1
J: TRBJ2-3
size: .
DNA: TGCGCCAGCAGCTTGGACGGGGATACGCAGTATTTT
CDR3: CASSLDGDTQYF

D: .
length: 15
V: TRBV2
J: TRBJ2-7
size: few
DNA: TGTGCCAGCAGTGCCCAAGGGACACCTCCCTACGAGCAGTACTTC
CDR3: CASSAQGTPPYEQYF

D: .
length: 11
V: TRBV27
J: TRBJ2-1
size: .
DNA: TGTGCCAGCAGTCTTTACAATGAGCAGTTCTTC
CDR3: CASSLYNEQFF

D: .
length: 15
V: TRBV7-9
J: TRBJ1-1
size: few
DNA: TGTGCCAGCAGGATCGGTGGTGGGGGGGACACTGAAGCTTTCTTT
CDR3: CASRIGGGGDTEAFF

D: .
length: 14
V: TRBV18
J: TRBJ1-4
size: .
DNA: TGTGCCAGCTCTGACGGCGTCGCGGGAGAAAAACTGTTTTTT
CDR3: CASSDGVAGEKLFF

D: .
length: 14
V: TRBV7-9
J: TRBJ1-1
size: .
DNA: TGTGCCAGCAGCTTGAAGGGGGTGAACACTGAAGCTTTCTTT
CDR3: CASSLKGVNTEAFF

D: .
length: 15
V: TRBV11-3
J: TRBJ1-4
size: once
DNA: TGTGCCAGCAGCTCCCTGACACCAACTAATGAAAAACTGTTTTTT
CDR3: CASSSLTPTNEKLFF

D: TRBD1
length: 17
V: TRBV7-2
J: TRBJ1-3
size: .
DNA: TGTGCCAGCAGCTTAGATGCAGGGGGCCTATCTGGAAACACCATATATTTT
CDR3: CASSLDAGGLSGNTIYF

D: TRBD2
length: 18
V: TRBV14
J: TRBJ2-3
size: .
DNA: TGTGCCAGCAGGCCCCGACTAGCGAACGACCAGTTCACAGATACGCAGTATTTT
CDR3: CASRPRLANDQFTDTQYF

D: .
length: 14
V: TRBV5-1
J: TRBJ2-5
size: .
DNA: TGCGCCAGCTGGGGAGACGGGAGACAAGAGACCCAGTACTTC
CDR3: CASWGDGRQETQYF

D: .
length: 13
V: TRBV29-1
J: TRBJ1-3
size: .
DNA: TGCAGCGTTGAATACTGCTCTGGAAACACCATATATTTT
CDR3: CSVEYCSGNTIYF

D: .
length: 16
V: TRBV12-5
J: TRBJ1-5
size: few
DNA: TGTGCTAGTGGTTTGTGGGGCAGGGAATTCAATCAGCCCCAGCATTTT
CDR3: CASGLWGREFNQPQHF

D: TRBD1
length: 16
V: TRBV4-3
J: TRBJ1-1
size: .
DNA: TGCGCCAGCAGCACCCGGGGGACAGGGATTAACACTGAAGCTTTCTTT
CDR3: CASSTRGTGINTEAFF

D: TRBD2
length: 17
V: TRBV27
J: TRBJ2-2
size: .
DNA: TGTGCCAGCAGTTCCAATCTAGCGGGGCTCAACACCGGGGAGCTGTTTTTT
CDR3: CASSSNLAGLNTGELFF

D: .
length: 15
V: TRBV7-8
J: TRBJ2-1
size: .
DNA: TGTGCCAGCAGCTTCGCGGAAACCCTATACAATGAGCAGTTCTTC
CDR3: CASSFAETLYNEQFF

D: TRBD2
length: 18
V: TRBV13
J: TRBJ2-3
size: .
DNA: TGTGCCAGCAGCCCATCGGGACTAGCGGGAGGAAGTGCAGATACGCAGTATTTT
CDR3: CASSPSGLAGGSADTQYF

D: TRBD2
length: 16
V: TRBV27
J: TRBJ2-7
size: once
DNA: TGTGCCAGCAGCCCCCTAGGGGGTAGCGGGGCCTACGAGCAGTACTTC
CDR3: CASSPLGGSGAYEQYF

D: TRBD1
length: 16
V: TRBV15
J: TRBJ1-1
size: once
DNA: TGTGCCACCAGCAGAGGGGTAGGGACAGGGGGGAGTGAAGCTTTCTTT
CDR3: CATSRGVGTGGSEAFF

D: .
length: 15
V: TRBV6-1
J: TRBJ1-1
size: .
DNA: TGTGCCAGCAGCCCACTGGGACACCCGAACACTGAAGCTTTCTTT
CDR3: CASSPLGHPNTEAFF

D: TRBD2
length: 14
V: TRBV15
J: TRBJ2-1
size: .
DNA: TGTGCCACCAGCAGCCGGGGGGGGTACAATGAGCAGTTCTTC
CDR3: CATSSRGGYNEQFF

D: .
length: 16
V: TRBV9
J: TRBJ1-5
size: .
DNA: TGTGCCAGCAGCCCTCGACAGGTTCATAGCAATCAGCCCCAGCATTTT
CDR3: CASSPRQVHSNQPQHF

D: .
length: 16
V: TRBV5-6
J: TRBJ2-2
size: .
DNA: TGTGCCAGCAGCTTGGCCCACAGTCTGAACACCGGGGAGCTGTTTTTT
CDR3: CASSLAHSLNTGELFF

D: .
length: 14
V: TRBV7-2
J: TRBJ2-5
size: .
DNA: TGTGCCAGCAGCTTAGCGGGGCCGAAAGAGACCCAGTACTTC
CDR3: CASSLAGPKETQYF

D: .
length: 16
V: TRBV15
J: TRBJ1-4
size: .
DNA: TGTGCCACCAGCGGACCGGGACTGGCAACTAATGAAAAACTGTTTTTT
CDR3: CATSGPGLATNEKLFF

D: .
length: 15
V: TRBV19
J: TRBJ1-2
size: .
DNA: TGTGCCAGTAGTATACGGTCCGAGACTAACTATGGCTACACCTTC
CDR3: CASSIRSETNYGYTF

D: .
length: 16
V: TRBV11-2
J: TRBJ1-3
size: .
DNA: TGTGCCAGCAGACGTACCTCAGGGTTCGGCCAGAACACCATATATTTT
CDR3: CASRRTSGFGQNTIYF

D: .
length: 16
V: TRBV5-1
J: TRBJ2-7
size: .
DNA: TGCGCCAGCAGCTTGGTTCCTAGCTCAAACTCCTACGAGCAGTACTTC
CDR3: CASSLVPSSNSYEQYF

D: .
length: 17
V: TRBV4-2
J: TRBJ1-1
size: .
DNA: TGTGCCAGCAGCCTCCGACAAGGGAGTGGGATGAACACTGAAGCTTTCTTT
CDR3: CASSLRQGSGMNTEAFF

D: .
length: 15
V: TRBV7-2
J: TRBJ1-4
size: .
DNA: TGTGCCAGCAGCTTAGAACTGGGGCGAGAAGAAAAACTGTTTTTT
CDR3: CASSLELGREEKLFF

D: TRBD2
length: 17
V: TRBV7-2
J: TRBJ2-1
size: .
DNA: TGTGCCAGCAGCTTAAGTACTTGGAGCGGGGGGTACAATGAGCAGTTCTTC
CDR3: CASSLSTWSGGYNEQFF

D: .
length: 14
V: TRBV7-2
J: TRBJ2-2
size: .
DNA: TGTGCCAGCAGCTTAAGGGGGGGCACCGGGGAGCTGTTTTTT
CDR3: CASSLRGGTGELFF

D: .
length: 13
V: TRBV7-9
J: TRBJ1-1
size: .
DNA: TGTTCCAGCAGCTTAGCCCTAAACACTGAAGCTTTCTTT
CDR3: CSSSLALNTEAFF

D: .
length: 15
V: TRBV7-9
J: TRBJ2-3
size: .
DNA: TGTTCCAGCAGCTTAAGAACAGGGTTTGGAGATACGCAGTATTTT
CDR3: CSSSLRTGFGDTQYF

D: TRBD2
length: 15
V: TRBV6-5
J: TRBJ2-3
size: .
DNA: TGTGCCAGCAGCCTACTAGCGGGAGGGCCAGATACGCAGTATTTT
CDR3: CASSLLAGGPDTQYF

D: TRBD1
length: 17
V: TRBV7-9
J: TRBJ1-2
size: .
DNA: TGTGCCAGCAGCGGGAGGACAGGGGCTGGCCTGTCGGACGGCTACACCTTC
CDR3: CASSGRTGAGLSDGYTF

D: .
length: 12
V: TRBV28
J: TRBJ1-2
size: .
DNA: TGTGCCAGCAGCCTACTCTTAACGGGCTACACCTTC
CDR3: CASSLLLTGYTF

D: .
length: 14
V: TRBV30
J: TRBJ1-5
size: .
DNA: TGTGCCTGGAGTGTACCGGGGGGGAGTCAGCCCCAGCATTTT
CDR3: CAWSVPGGSQPQHF

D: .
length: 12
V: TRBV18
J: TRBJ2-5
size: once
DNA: TGTGCCAGCTACGGTTACCAAGAGACCCAGTACTTC
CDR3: CASYGYQETQYF

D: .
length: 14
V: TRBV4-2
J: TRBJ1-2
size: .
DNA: TGTGCCAGCAGCCAAGACGCAGGGTCCTATGGCTACACCTTC
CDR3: CASSQDAGSYGYTF